The 19 T cell receptor beta chains given below trace back to one sample, sequenced in a study of tumor-infiltrating lymphocytes in primary liver carcinoma. The tissue used was unsorted bulk material of roughly 17-34 mg. RNA and DNA were co-extracted from it with the AllPrep DNA/RNA mini kit. The researchers produced TCR beta cDNA from approximately 550 ng total RNA with a constant-region primer. Nested multiplex PCR, run for three rounds with slightly modified ARM-PCR, yielded TCR beta libraries. Primers for the first two PCR rounds were TRBV1-TRBV30 forward primers and a C-beta reverse primer (around 11 cycles per round). MiXCR, run by TCRdb on the multiplex PCR reads, gives a single entry per CDR3 protein. The data contain more than 100,000 distinct CDR3 sequences, 65% of them singletons. The source material was liver tumor tissue from sampling region 1. As to subset: tumor region T1, superior pole. These receptors all come from a woman aged 55-69 years with primary liver carcinoma and hepatitis B virus infection.

This clonotype showed up many times. A much larger clonotype is one base distant, so this may be a read error. The V and J genes are TRBV6-5 and TRBJ1-1; 8 bases align to TRBD1. Germline assignment: CDR1 MNHEY and CDR2 SVGAGI. The V gene end was trimmed by 6 bases and the J gene end by 5 bases; junction bases not matched to a gene: 11. CDR3 length: 15 residues. Here the CDR3 reads CASRPRGQKKTEAFF. The DNA for the CDR3 is TGTGCCAGCAGGCCCAGGGGGCAGAAGAAAACTGAAGCTTTCTTT.

Worth noting for this clonotype: Without the conserved terminal phenylalanine or tryptophan, this CDR3 likely stems from a read error. This chain links TRBV29-1 with TRBJ2-5; tentatively, D is TRBD1 (5 bases). The V gene's germline CDR1 is SQVTM and CDR2 ANQGSEA. The CDR3 has 12 amino acids. Trimming took off 4 bases at V and 3 bases at J, with 9 bases between the two ends. The CDR3 coding sequence is TGCAGCGTTGGGGGCAACAAAGAGACCCAGTACTTG. Protein sequence: CSVGGNKETQYL.

Concerning this clonotype itself: Since no conserved phenylalanine or tryptophan closes the CDR3, a read error is the likely cause. This chain uses TRBV4-1 with TRBJ1-4; D unclear. There are 15 residues in the CDR3. Trimming removed 0 bases from V and 5 bases from J, with 10 bases in between. Germline-derived CDR1 and CDR2 are MGHRA and YSYEKL. As DNA, the CDR3 is TGCGCCAGCAGCCAAGAGGTTCCCTCGAATGAAAAACTGTTTCCT. It encodes CASSQEVPSNEKLFP.

This clonotype occurred many times. The chain joins TRBV6-6 to TRBJ1-6; possible D gene TRBD1, 5 bases. The V and J ends lost 4 bases and 9 bases respectively, with 16 bases between them. In germline, CDR1 is MNHNY, CDR2 SVGAGI (reference sequence). The CDR3 loop spans 15 amino acids. CDR3 region: CASSSLWGGPSPLHF. The CDR3 DNA sequence: TGTGCCAGCAGTTCCCTTTGGGGGGGACCTTCACCCCTCCACTTT.

Of note for this clonotype: The conserved closing phenylalanine or tryptophan is absent in this CDR3, likely reflecting a read error. The DNA is left out, because the CDR3 cannot be placed on it with certainty; the CDR3 is given as TCRdb lists it. The V call is TRBV11-2, the J call TRBJ2-7; TRBD2 is the table's D call, not checked against the DNA. The CDR3 spans 16 residues, counting both ends. From germline, CDR1 is SGHAT and CDR2 FQNNGV. The CDR3 protein is CASRPEAGTMAGPWYL.

There are many counts of this clonotype. The chain couples TRBV11-1 to TRBJ2-2; 8 nucleotides line up with TRBD2. This CDR3 is built from 17 residues. From germline, CDR1 is SGHAT and CDR2 FQDESV (reference sequence). Trimming at V came to 3 bases and at J to 0 bases, leaving 6 bases not matched to a gene. CDR3 residues: CASSFPAGGANTGELFF. The CDR3 coding sequence is TGTGCCAGCAGCTTTCCTGCGGGAGGCGCGAACACCGGGGAGCTGTTTTTT.

This clonotype was observed at least ten times. The rearrangement joins TRBV29-1 to TRBJ2-5; D not certain. CDR1 and CDR2 from the germline V gene are SQVTM and ANQGSEA. The CDR3 runs 13 residues. V dropped 6 bases and J dropped 3 bases, with 14 bases sitting between them. Here the CDR3 reads CSVGPLGKETQYF. For the CDR3, the DNA is TGCAGCGTGGGCCCTCTAGGGAAAGAGACCCAGTACTTC.

In this sample, this clonotype turned up many times. This chain connects TRBV10-3 to TRBJ2-3; TRBD1 aligns across 9 bases. V lost 10 bases, J lost 6 bases, and 11 bases stayed unmatched. The CDR3 sequence is 14 residues long. The germline V gene has CDR1 ENHRY and CDR2 SYGVKD. CDR3 sequence: CATRTGALGDTQYF. In nucleotides, the CDR3 is TGTGCCACCCGGACAGGGGCCCTGGGGGATACGCAGTATTTT.

This clonotype was seen just once. The chain couples TRBV20-1 to TRBJ2-1; D is uncertain. This CDR3 is built from 11 residues. Germline V gives CDR1 DFQATT, CDR2 SNEGSKA (reference sequence). V shed 7 bases and J shed 4 bases, with 8 bases lying between them. The DNA for the CDR3 is TGCAGTGTCGCGGATTACAATGAGCAGTTCTTC. Its translation is CSVADYNEQFF.

The V call is TRBV21-1, the J call TRBJ2-7; TRBD2 is the table's D call, not checked against the DNA. TRBV21-1 has pseudogene status. The CDR3 extends over 15 amino acids. This CDR3 is CASSLRTSGTYEQYF. The CDR3 nucleotides read TGTGCCAGCAGCCTTCGGACTAGCGGGACCTACGAGCAGTACTTC.

This chain joins TRBV5-5 and TRBJ2-5; D is unclear. Germline CDR1 and CDR2: SGHKS and YYEKEE (reference sequence). This CDR3 region has 15 residues. Trimming removed 10 bases from V and 7 bases from J, with 26 bases in between. CDR3 bases: TGTGCCGGCGGCTTCACTGATAGGGCCCCCGGGACCCAGTACTTC. Protein product: CAGGFTDRAPGTQYF.

This clonotype was counted once. This could be a read error, since a much larger clone is one nucleotide away. J is TRBJ1-1 and V is TRBV29-1; perhaps TRBD1 as D (5 bases). The germline V gene has CDR1 SQVTM and CDR2 ANQGSEA. The ends were cut back, 5 bases at V and 3 bases at J, with 16 bases in the middle. This CDR3 has 14 residues. The CDR3 loop is CSVMTVTMDTEAFF. In nucleotides, the CDR3 is TGCAGCGTTATGACAGTAACGATGGACACTGAAGCTTTCTTT.

A remark on this clonotype: A read error may produce the germline difference seen at one junction end. The chain has TRBV11-1 and TRBJ2-2, with D tentatively TRBD2 (5 bases). Per germline, CDR1 SGHAT and CDR2 FQDESV (reference sequence). The CDR3 covers 17 residues. The CDR3 coding sequence is TGTGCCAGCAGCGCCCGGCCATGCCTACTTAACACCGGGGAGCTGTCTTTT. This encodes CASSARPCLLNTGELSF.

This clonotype was seen more than once but under ten times. Its ends do not fully match the called genes, so a read error is possible. The chain is built from TRBV11-2 and TRBJ2-5; D is tentatively TRBD1 or TRBD2 (5 bases each). The length of the CDR3 is 13 residues. The V gene's germline CDR1 is SGHAT and CDR2 FQNNGV. The CDR3 coding sequence is TGTGCCGGCAGCTTAGGGGACCAAGAGACCCAGTATTTC. It codes for CAGSLGDQETQYF.

About this clonotype itself: At one boundary the junction diverges from the germline segment, which might be a read error. This chain uses TRBV11-3 with TRBJ2-3; D not resolved. Germline V lookup: CDR1 SGHNT, CDR2 YENEEA. The CDR3 length is 12 residues. CDR3 sequence (DNA): TGTGCCAGCAACTTAGGTTGTAGGACGCAGTATTTT. Translation gives CASNLGCRTQYF.

The V gene is TRBV27, the J gene TRBJ2-1, with 7 bases that match TRBD1. This CDR3 has 14 residues. The V and J ends lost 2 bases and 7 bases, in that order; junction bases with no gene match: 5. Germline CDR1 is MNHEY and CDR2 is SMNVEV (reference sequence). Written as DNA, the CDR3 is TGTGCCAGCAGTTTAGTGACCAGGGGGAATGAGCAGTTCTTC. Amino acid sequence: CASSLVTRGNEQFF.

CDR3 residues: CASPPGRNYNEQFF. The CDR3 DNA follows: TGTGCCAGCCCACCCGGGAGGAACTACAATGAGCAGTTCTTC. The chain links TRBV12-3 or TRBV12-4 to TRBJ2-1; 7 bases match TRBD2. V lost 8 bases to trimming and J lost 3 bases; unmatched junction nucleotides: 7. The CDR3 runs 14 residues.

Remarks on this clonotype: A read error may produce the germline difference seen at one junction end. The chain is built from TRBV20-1 and TRBJ2-1; tentative D call: TRBD1 (6 bases). Germline V gene data show CDR1 as DFQATT and CDR2 as SNEGSKA (reference sequence). This CDR3 has 15 amino acids. CDR3 DNA: TGCAGTGTTAGATCTCGACAGGTTTATGGCAATGAGCAGTTCTTC. Amino acids: CSVRSRQVYGNEQFF.

The chain combines TRBV11-2 with TRBJ2-1; D is perhaps TRBD2 (6 bases). The CDR3 contains 13 residues. V lost 4 bases and J 10 bases, leaving 14 bases between the germline ends. Germline values: CDR1 SGHAT, CDR2 FQNNGV. CDR3 sequence reads: CASSWTNGAEQFF. The CDR3 DNA follows: TGTGCCAGCAGCTGGACTAATGGTGCAGAGCAGTTCTTC. The full variable domain, completed using reference TRBV11-2 and TRBJ2-1, is EAGVAQSPRYKIIEKRQSVAFWCNPISGHATLYWYQQILGQGPKLLIQFQNNGVVDDSQLPKDRFSAERLKGVDSTLKIQPAKLEDSAVYLCASSWTNGAEQFFGPGTRLTVL.